The entry below gives a single T cell receptor beta chain sequence along with its context. Antigen specificity is unknown. The data are from a study of blood T cells in healthy people across ages. Study observations and caveats: Researchers report that TCR beta diversity correlated strongly with naive T cell percentage.

The ends lost 5 bases at V and 8 bases at J; junction bases unmatched: 11. The V gene's germline CDR1 is DFQATT and CDR2 SNEGSKA (reference sequence). This CDR3 comprises 14 residues. The total RNA that was extracted per sample amounted to at least 5.5 micrograms. For the second PCR, which ran for about 7 to 12 cycles, a sample-barcoded 5' primer and a J-beta primer mix were used. Each sample yielded at least 3 million CDR3-containing paired-end reads. Each CDR3 protein gets one entry after TCRdb re-called the 5' RACE reads with MiXCR. The data show about 570,000 distinct CDR3 sequences, about 29% seen once. In addition, the sample was reused for a study of T cells of mothers and their children. That work adds: In unrelated and related pairs, TCR recombination output is shaped in a similar way by thymic selection.

This clonotype was sampled from a boy aged 2 to 10 in good health. Material: blood. The chain carries TRBV20-1 and TRBJ2-3; 9 positions match TRBD2. The CDR3 loop is CSAGRGLASGTQYF. In DNA, the CDR3 is TGCAGTGCTGGGAGGGGACTAGCCTCCGGTACGCAGTATTTT.